This passage covers 26 T cell receptor beta chains from one sample sequenced in a study of OX40 agonist ivuxolimab in advanced cancers. The method behind the library was the immunoSEQ multiplex PCR assay. The table was pulled from immuneACCESS by TCRdb, which kept in-frame rearrangements only. Such tables lose some clones; where checked, under half of the loss comes from unresolved V genes, and the rest has no known cause. The sample table lists approximately 70,000 clones, under 95% of them with a count of one. The biggest ten clones account for about 1% of the sample. The input for sequencing was CD4+ or CD8+ T cells sorted from blood, taken in a trial of the OX40 agonist ivuxolimab. The receptors originated from an adult with an advanced solid tumor such as melanoma, head and neck, liver or kidney cancer.

Written as DNA, the CDR3 is TGTGCCAGCAGTTTTGGGGGGCAAAGGGGCTACACCTTC. The encoded protein is CASSFGGQRGYTF. V usage is TRBV27 and J usage is TRBJ1-2; D perhaps matches TRBD1 (6 bases). The V end lost 3 bases, the J end lost 8 bases, and 13 bases lay between the germline ends. The germline V gene has CDR1 MNHEY and CDR2 SMNVEV (reference sequence). The CDR3 sequence is 13 residues long.

CDR3: CASSLGLAGGQGTDTQYF. In nucleotides, the CDR3 is TGCGCCAGCAGCTTGGGACTAGCGGGGGGGCAAGGGACAGATACGCAGTATTTT. The genes are TRBV5-1 and TRBJ2-3; 14 bases fit TRBD2. Looked up from germline, CDR1 is SGHRS and CDR2 is YFSETQ. With V trimmed by 0 bases and J by 3 bases, 6 bases remained unmatched. The CDR3 is made up of 18 amino acids.

The chain links TRBV6-1 to TRBJ2-3; 8 nucleotides match TRBD2. Germline CDR1 MNHNS, CDR2 SASEGT. V was clipped by 6 bases and J by 3 bases; unmatched bases: 8. The CDR3 sequence is 15 residues long. CDR3 amino acids: CASRRAGEGTDTQYF. The DNA for the CDR3 is TGTGCCAGCAGGAGAGCGGGAGAAGGGACAGATACGCAGTATTTT.

The rearrangement joins TRBV5-1 to TRBJ2-3; no clear D. V gave up 1 base and J gave up 2 bases, with 14 bases separating them. The germline CDR1 and CDR2 sequences are SGHRS and YFSETQ. The CDR3 totals 16 residues. The chain's CDR3 is CASSLRMALDTDTQYF. For the CDR3, the DNA is TGCGCCAGCAGCTTGAGGATGGCTCTAGACACAGATACGCAGTATTTT. Full variable domain (missing parts from reference TRBV5-1 and TRBJ2-3): KAGVTQTPRYLIKTRGQQVTLSCSPISGHRSVSWYQQTPGQGLQFLFEYFSETQRNKGNFPGRFSGRQFSNSRSEMNVSTLELGDSALYLCASSLRMALDTDTQYFGPGTRLTVL.

The V and J genes are TRBV4-1 and TRBJ2-7; the D gene is possibly TRBD2 (5 bases). V lost 4 bases and J lost 3, with 7 bases in between. CDR1 is MGHRA and CDR2 is YSYEKL in the germline V gene. This CDR3 region has 12 residues. CDR3 sequence reads: CASSPSGYEQYF. CDR3 in DNA: TGCGCCAGCAGCCCGAGCGGCTACGAGCAGTACTTC.

This clone was seen only a few times. V and J are TRBV5-1 and TRBJ1-6, with a weak D call TRBD1 (5 bases). CDR3 size: 14 residues. Germline assignment: CDR1 SGHRS and CDR2 YFSETQ. V dropped 4 bases and J dropped 10 bases, with 15 bases sitting between them. The CDR3 is CASSPRDRGSPLHF. CDR3 bases: TGCGCCAGCAGCCCACGGGACCGAGGGTCACCCCTCCACTTT.

This chain uses TRBV6-6 with TRBJ1-4; no definite D call. This CDR3 is 15 amino acids long. Trimming removed 6 bases at V and 7 bases at J, with 18 bases between. CDR1 and CDR2 (germline): MNHNY, SVGAGI (reference sequence). The CDR3 DNA sequence: TGTGCCAGCAGGATGATGATTCCTCGGGGTGAAAAACTGTTTTTT. This translates into CASRMMIPRGEKLFF.

The genes are TRBV6-5 and TRBJ2-2; D is ambiguous. V lost 8 bases, J lost 1 base, and 14 bases lay in between. Germline CDR1 and CDR2: MNHEY and SVGAGI. This CDR3 has 15 residues. CDR3: CASSERLGNTGELFF. The CDR3 DNA is TGTGCCAGCTCCGAACGACTCGGGAACACCGGGGAGCTGTTTTTT.

V gene TRBV19 combines with J gene TRBJ2-3, with 9 bases matching TRBD2. V dropped 2 bases and J dropped 2; count of bases not matched to a gene: 11. This CDR3 region has 18 residues. CDR1 is LNHDA and CDR2 is SQIVND in the germline V gene (reference sequence). The CDR3 here is CASSIPLAGVRTTDTQYF. In DNA, the CDR3 is TGTGCCAGTAGTATACCTTTAGCGGGGGTCCGTACCACAGATACGCAGTATTTT.

CDR3 sequence (DNA): TGTGCCAGTAGTAGCCCAGGCAGGGCGGCTGAAAAACTGTTTTTT. Amino acid sequence: CASSSPGRAAEKLFF. V usage is TRBV19 and J usage is TRBJ1-4; TRBD1 is a possible D gene (5 bases). Germline lookup yields CDR1 LNHDA and CDR2 SQIVND (reference sequence). The CDR3 is 15 residues long. V lost 4 bases and J lost 7, with 16 bases in between.

V and J are TRBV2 and TRBJ2-7, with no clear D. The CDR3 has 11 residues. The V gene's germline CDR1 is SNHLY and CDR2 FYNNEI. Deletions cut 3 bases from V and 1 base from J, with 1 base between. In DNA form, the CDR3 reads TGTGCCAGCAGTGATTCCTACGAGCAGTACTTC. Translated: CASSDSYEQYF.

The chain has TRBV7-2 and TRBJ1-6; TRBD1 is a possible D gene (5 bases). V was cut by 4 bases and J by 11 bases, with 9 bases left in between. Looked up from germline, CDR1 is SGHTA and CDR2 is FQGNSA. The CDR3 totals 12 residues. The CDR3 reads CASSSGTTPLHF. CDR3 DNA sequence: TGTGCCAGCAGCTCAGGGACGACACCCCTCCACTTT.

This chain links TRBV19 with TRBJ2-5; no clear D gene. The length of the CDR3 is 11 residues. Germline V gene data show CDR1 as LNHDA and CDR2 as SQIVND (reference sequence). With 3 bases removed from V and 4 bases from J, the gap between germline ends came to 3 bases. CDR3 loop: CASSMGETQYF. CDR3 coding DNA: TGTGCCAGTAGTATGGGAGAGACCCAGTACTTC.

This clone was seen a handful of times. The V call is TRBV6-1, the J call TRBJ2-7; D is uncertain. Germline-derived CDR1 and CDR2 are MNHNS and SASEGT. The CDR3 is made up of 13 amino acids. Trimming pared 2 bases from V and 2 bases from J, leaving 7 bases between. The CDR3 loop reads CASSESTPYEQYF. The CDR3 region has the DNA TGTGCCAGCAGTGAAAGTACGCCCTACGAGCAGTACTTC.

V is TRBV30 and J is TRBJ1-2; the D is unclear. Germline assignment: CDR1 GTSNPN and CDR2 SVGIG (reference sequence). The V gene lost 1 base and the J gene lost 5 bases, with 14 bases spanning the gap. The CDR3 length is 14 residues. The CDR3, as DNA: TGTGCCTGGAGTGCGCAAAGGGTCAATTATGGCTACACCTTC. The encoded protein is CAWSAQRVNYGYTF.

The chain couples TRBV19 to TRBJ1-1, with D perhaps TRBD1 (5 bases). V was cut by 1 base and J by 3 bases, with 15 bases left in between. The CDR3 has 16 residues. Germline V lookup: CDR1 LNHDA, CDR2 SQIVND (reference sequence). CDR3 amino acids: CASSIAAGGGDTEAFF. The CDR3 DNA reads TGTGCCAGTAGTATAGCCGCCGGTGGGGGGGACACTGAAGCTTTCTTT.

The chain is built from TRBV6-5 and TRBJ2-1; no firm D call. The germline V gene encodes CDR1 MNHEY and CDR2 SVGAGI. The length of the CDR3 is 11 residues. V lost 6 bases and J 9 bases, leaving 9 bases between the germline ends. The CDR3 loop is CASSFLTEQFF. The DNA for the CDR3 is TGTGCCAGCAGCTTTTTAACTGAGCAGTTCTTC.

The chain links TRBV11-2 to TRBJ2-1; D perhaps matches TRBD1 (6 bases). This CDR3 contains 16 residues. Trimming removed 1 base at V and 2 bases at J, with 12 bases between. Germline V gives CDR1 SGHAT, CDR2 FQNNGV. CDR3 in amino acids: CASSLVTGTTYNEQFF. CDR3 DNA sequence: TGTGCCAGCAGCTTAGTTACAGGGACAACCTACAATGAGCAGTTCTTC.

This chain links TRBV6-1 with TRBJ2-3, with 7 bases matching TRBD2. V lost 2 bases, J lost 4 bases, and 3 bases stayed unmatched. The germline gives CDR1 MNHNS, CDR2 SASEGT. This CDR3 is 14 amino acids long. CDR3 in DNA: TGTGCCAGCAGTGAACCCGGGGGGTCAGATACGCAGTATTTT. This codes for CASSEPGGSDTQYF.

This chain uses TRBV30 with TRBJ2-2; 8 nucleotides align to TRBD1. Germline CDR1 is GTSNPN and CDR2 is SVGIG (reference sequence). This CDR3 spans 19 amino acids. The trim removed 2 bases at V and 6 bases at J, leaving 20 bases unmatched. The DNA for the CDR3 is TGTGCCTGGAGTCAAAACCCCGGCAGGACAGGGAGCTTTTCCGGGGAGCTGTTTTTT. Amino acids: CAWSQNPGRTGSFSGELFF.

The rearrangement uses TRBV18 and TRBJ1-1, with 7 positions matching TRBD1. The V and J ends lost 6 bases and 0 bases, in that order; junction bases with no gene match: 10. Germline lookup yields CDR1 KGHSH and CDR2 LQKENI. The CDR3 length is 16 residues. The CDR3 sequence is CASSRIRDSMNTEAFF. For the CDR3, the DNA is TGTGCCAGCTCTCGGATCCGGGACAGCATGAACACTGAAGCTTTCTTT.

The rearrangement uses TRBV5-1 and TRBJ2-7; 9 bases align to TRBD1. Germline-derived CDR1 and CDR2 are SGHRS and YFSETQ. This CDR3 has 15 residues. J was trimmed by 5 bases and V by 3 bases; bases with no gene match: 9. The CDR3 loop is CASSYIGQGSNEQYF. The CDR3 nucleotides read TGCGCCAGCAGCTATATAGGACAGGGGAGCAACGAGCAGTACTTC.

The chain combines TRBV5-1 with TRBJ1-1, with D tentatively TRBD1 (6 bases). The CDR3 spans 13 residues. The germline gives CDR1 SGHRS, CDR2 YFSETQ. Trimming took off 6 bases at V and 4 bases at J, with 13 bases between the two ends. The CDR3 is CASTAQGRTEAFF. Here the CDR3 DNA reads TGCGCCAGCACCGCCCAGGGGCGCACTGAAGCTTTCTTT.

In the case of this clone: One end of the junction is discordant with germline, which a read error may explain. This chain joins TRBV7-7 and TRBJ2-5; possible D gene TRBD2, 6 bases. CDR1 SSHAT and CDR2 FNYEAQ come from the germline V gene (reference sequence). The CDR3 covers 17 residues. CDR3 in amino acids: CASSLGLGTAAGETQYF. CDR3 coding DNA: TGTGCTAGCAGCTTAGGATTGGGCACGGCGGCGGGGGAGACCCAGTACTTC.

The table lists this clone with a count of one. The V gene is TRBV7-2, the J gene TRBJ1-1; no definite D call. This CDR3 spans 12 amino acids. Germline V CDR1 and CDR2: SGHTA, FQGNSA. With 3 bases removed from V and 6 bases from J, the gap between germline ends came to 8 bases. The CDR3 DNA sequence: TGTGCCAGCAGCTTCTGGGGTGCTGAAGCTTTCTTT. Protein: CASSFWGAEAFF.

V is TRBV2 and J is TRBJ2-7, with 8 bases fitting TRBD2. Germline V lookup: CDR1 SNHLY, CDR2 FYNNEI. The J segment lost 3 bases and the V segment lost 6 bases, leaving 4 bases of the junction unmatched. The CDR3 is 13 amino acids. CDR3 in amino acids: CASRSGGIYEQYF. CDR3 DNA: TGTGCCAGCAGGAGCGGGGGCATCTACGAGCAGTACTTC. The full variable domain, its missing parts supplied by reference TRBV2 and TRBJ2-7, is EPEVTQTPSHQVTQMGQEVILRCVPISNHLYFYWYRQILGQKVEFLVSFYNNEISEKSEIFDDQFSVERPDGSNFTLKIRSTKLEDSAMYFCASRSGGIYEQYFGPGTRLTVT.